A single sample gave rise to the 11 T cell receptor beta chains below, sequenced in a study of regulatory T cells in long-lasting Graves disease. Sample time point: newly diagnosed GD, antithyroid drugs for less than 3 months. Isolated PBMC RNA provided the starting material for the TCR library. CDR3-region Arm-PCR and iRepertoire HTBI primers produced the TCR beta libraries. TCRdb recomputed calls from the multiplex PCR reads with MiXCR, one row per CDR3 protein. The table shows over 350,000 distinct CDR3 sequences, with less than 15% occurring only once. The data were also submitted as part of a second study, on T cells in Graves' hyperthyroidism and ophthalmopathy.

The material sequenced was peripheral blood mononuclear cells (PBMCs), taken at new diagnosis, from a patient treated with antithyroid drugs. The receptors were gathered from a woman aged 45-59 years with Graves disease.

This sequence joins TRBV30 and TRBJ1-3; 7 bases fit TRBD1. CDR1 and CDR2 from the germline V gene are GTSNPN and SVGIG (reference sequence). The J segment lost 4 bases and the V segment lost 3 bases, leaving 9 bases of the junction unmatched. This CDR3 region has 15 residues. The CDR3 reads CAWRRTGPAGNTIYF. CDR3 in DNA: TGTGCCTGGAGAAGGACAGGTCCTGCAGGAAACACCATATATTTT.

This clonotype was observed at least ten times. The genes are TRBV12-3 or TRBV12-4 and TRBJ2-3; the D call may be TRBD1 or TRBD2 (6 bases each). The CDR3 is 13 amino acids. Trimming removed 0 bases from V and 9 bases from J, with 10 bases in between. The CDR3 DNA reads as TGTGCCAGCAGTTTAGCGGGGGCGGGGACGCAGTATTTT. This gives the protein CASSLAGAGTQYF.

This chain uses TRBV7-9 with TRBJ2-3, with D unresolved. Germline CDR1 reads SEHNR; CDR2 reads FQNEAQ (reference sequence). V shed 1 base and J shed 0 bases, with 5 bases lying between them. This CDR3 is 14 amino acids long. The CDR3 nucleotides are TGTGCCAGCAGCTTAGTTGATAGCACAGATACGCAGTATTTT. Amino acids: CASSLVDSTDTQYF.

This clonotype was detected only a few times. The chain couples TRBV10-2 to TRBJ2-2, with a tentative D call TRBD2 (6 bases). This CDR3 has 18 amino acids. V lost 1 base, J lost 1 base, and 16 bases lay in between. CDR1 is WSHSY, CDR2 SAAADI, per germline. This chain's CDR3 is CASSEWLARSWNTGELFF. CDR3 nucleotides: TGCGCCAGCAGTGAGTGGCTAGCGCGTAGTTGGAACACCGGGGAGCTGTTTTTT.

This clonotype has at least ten counts. CDR3 sequence reads: CASSLAPRTSRDYEQYF. The CDR3 bases are TGTGCCAGCAGCTTAGCTCCTAGGACTAGCCGAGATTACGAGCAGTACTTC. This sequence joins TRBV7-4 and TRBJ2-7, with 8 bases aligning to TRBD2. Germline V gene data show CDR1 as SGHVT and CDR2 as SQSDAQ. The CDR3 sequence is 17 residues long. J lost 4 bases, V lost 0 bases, and 11 bases had no gene match.

At least ten counts were recorded for this clonotype. This sequence joins TRBV24-1 and TRBJ1-3; D is undetermined. Germline V lookup: CDR1 KGHDR, CDR2 SFDVKD. The V gene lost 9 bases and the J gene lost 0 bases, with 14 bases spanning the gap. The CDR3 has 15 amino acids. As DNA, the CDR3 is TGTGCCACCGGATTTAAACCGATCTCTGGAAACACCATATATTTT. Amino acid sequence: CATGFKPISGNTIYF.

V and J are TRBV19 and TRBJ2-1; 13 positions agree with TRBD2. CDR1 and CDR2 from the germline V gene are LNHDA and SQIVND (reference sequence). J gave up 5 bases and V 0 bases, and 4 bases lay outside the gene matches. The CDR3 is 17 residues long. The CDR3 protein is CASSIDRGLAGDNEQFF. CDR3 coding DNA: TGTGCCAGTAGTATAGATCGCGGACTAGCGGGAGACAATGAGCAGTTCTTC.

This clonotype has just a few counts. This chain joins TRBV7-9 and TRBJ2-7; 8 nucleotides match TRBD1. The CDR3 is made up of 16 amino acids. The germline gives CDR1 SEHNR, CDR2 FQNEAQ (reference sequence). V trimming: 3 bases; J trimming: 3 bases; junction bases outside the gene matches: 10. CDR3 nucleotides: TGTGCCAGCAGCTTTGAAATGGGACAGGAGTTCTACGAGCAGTACTTC. The encoded protein is CASSFEMGQEFYEQYF.

A remark on this clonotype: This may be a read error, as it is one base from a much larger clone. The CDR3 region is CASSTDRVRGPYEQFF. The CDR3 DNA sequence: TGTGCCAGCAGTACTGACAGGGTTCGCGGCCCCTACGAGCAGTTCTTC. The chain couples TRBV27 to TRBJ2-1; 7 nucleotides match TRBD1. From germline, CDR1 is MNHEY and CDR2 SMNVEV (reference sequence). The CDR3 length is 16 residues. Germline trimming cut 5 bases from V and 10 bases from J; bases unmatched to any gene: 17.

This sequence joins TRBV9 and TRBJ2-7, with 7 bases matching TRBD1. CDR1 is SGDLS and CDR2 is YYNGEE in the germline V gene. The length of the CDR3 is 14 residues. Trimming took 0 bases from V and 5 from J; bases not matched to a gene: 5. The CDR3 loop reads CASSVGGGYNEQYF. In DNA form, the CDR3 reads TGTGCCAGCAGCGTAGGAGGGGGCTATAACGAGCAGTACTTC.

DNA for the CDR3: TGTGCCACCAGTGACCCCTCAGCGGGAGGCCCTTGGACCGGGGAGCTGTTTTTT. Amino acids: CATSDPSAGGPWTGELFF. The chain combines TRBV24-1 with TRBJ2-2; 9 bases align to TRBD2. CDR1 is KGHDR, CDR2 SFDVKD, per germline. Trimming cost V 4 bases and J 5 bases; bases outside gene matches: 13. There are 18 residues in the CDR3.